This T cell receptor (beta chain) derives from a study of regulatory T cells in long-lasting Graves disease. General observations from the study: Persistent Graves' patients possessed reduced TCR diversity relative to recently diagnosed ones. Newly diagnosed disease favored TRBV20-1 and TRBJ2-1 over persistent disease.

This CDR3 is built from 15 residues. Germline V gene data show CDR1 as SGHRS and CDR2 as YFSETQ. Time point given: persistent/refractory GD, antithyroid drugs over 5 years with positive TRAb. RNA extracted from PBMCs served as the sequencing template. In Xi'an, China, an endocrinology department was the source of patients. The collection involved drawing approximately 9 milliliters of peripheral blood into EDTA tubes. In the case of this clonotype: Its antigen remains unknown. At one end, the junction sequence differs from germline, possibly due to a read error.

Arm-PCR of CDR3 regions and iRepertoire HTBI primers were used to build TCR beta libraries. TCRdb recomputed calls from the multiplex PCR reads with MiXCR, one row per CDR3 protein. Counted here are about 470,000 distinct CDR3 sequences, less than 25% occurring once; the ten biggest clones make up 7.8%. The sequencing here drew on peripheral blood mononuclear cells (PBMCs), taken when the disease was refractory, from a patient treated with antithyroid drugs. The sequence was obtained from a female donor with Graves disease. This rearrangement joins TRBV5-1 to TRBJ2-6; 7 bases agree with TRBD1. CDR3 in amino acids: CASGDRPSGASVLTF. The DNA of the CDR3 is TGCGCCAGCGGGGACAGACCATCTGGGGCCAGCGTCCTGACTTTC.